The rows below give T cell receptor beta chains drawn from one sample of a study of blood T cell repertoires in COVID-19. The table came from immunoSEQ multiplex PCR; TCRdb's copy has only in-frame clones and leaves some out. The table has about 200,000 clones, roughly nine tenths seen once; the top ten hold 2% to 2.5%. The material sequenced was PBMCs or T cells enriched from blood (not recorded which). Every receptor here comes from a woman under 40 who had recovered from COVID-19. The CDR3 runs from the conserved cysteine through the conserved F or W. The D gene is left open where the match is weak. Clone size is given for some rows only: seen once, a few or many times, or a class if the clone is expanded.

length	D	J	V	size	DNA	CDR3
17	TRBD2	TRBJ2-1	TRBV3-1/TRBV3-2	once	TGTGCCAGCAGCCGCCGCCTACTAGCGGGGGGGCGGAATGAGCAGTTCTTC	CASSRRLLAGGRNEQFF
14	-	TRBJ2-7	TRBV19	-	TGTGCCAGTAGTCCCGGCGCGGGCGACTACGAGCAGTACTTC	CASSPGAGDYEQYF
12	-	TRBJ2-7	TRBV7-9	-	TGTGCCAGCAGCTCAGGGTACCACGAGCAGTACTTC	CASSSGYHEQYF
13	-	TRBJ2-1	TRBV7-6	-	TGTGCCAGCAGCCCCGGTGGTCCCAATGAGCAGTTCTTC	CASSPGGPNEQFF
17	-	TRBJ2-3	TRBV7-9	-	TGTGCCAGCAGCTTAGCGTCCGGCGGGACCAGCACAGATACGCAGTATTTT	CASSLASGGTSTDTQYF
13	-	TRBJ1-2	TRBV19	few	TGTGCCAGTATGCGTCAGGAAAGCTATGGCTACACCTTC	CASMRQESYGYTF
18	TRBD2	TRBJ2-1	TRBV4-3	-	TGCGCCAGCAGCCAAGATCGGCTAGCGGGCAGATCGGACAATGAGCAGTTCTTC	CASSQDRLAGRSDNEQFF
14	-	TRBJ1-5	TRBV27	-	TGTGCCAGCAGTTCTGAGGGGGTACGCCAGCCCCAGCATTTT	CASSSEGVRQPQHF
14	TRBD1	TRBJ1-2	TRBV28	once	TGTGCCAGCAGTTTTCGACAGGGGGCGAACGGCTACACCTTC	CASSFRQGANGYTF
16	-	TRBJ2-7	TRBV4-1	-	TGCGCCAGCAGCCCCCCCATGAAGGTAGGAGTCGACGAGCAGTACTTC	CASSPPMKVGVDEQYF
13	TRBD1	TRBJ1-4	TRBV29-1	-	TGCAGCGTAGTGATGACAGGGAGGGAAAAACTGTTTTTT	CSVVMTGREKLFF
13	TRBD1	TRBJ1-6	TRBV12-3/TRBV12-4	-	TGTGCCAGCAGTCGGACAGGGGAATCACCCCTCCACTTT	CASSRTGESPLHF
16	TRBD2	TRBJ2-1	TRBV7-2	-	TGTGCCAGCAGCCCGAGCACTAGCGGATCCTACAATGAGCAGTTCTTC	CASSPSTSGSYNEQFF
13	-	TRBJ2-5	TRBV25-1	-	TGTGCCAGCAGTGACGAGGGACTAGAGACCCAGTACTTC	CASSDEGLETQYF
15	TRBD2	TRBJ2-1	TRBV7-9	-	TGTGCCAGCAGCTCATTAGCGGGATGGGGCAATGAGCAGTTCTTC	CASSSLAGWGNEQFF
15	-	TRBJ2-7	TRBV2	-	TGTGCCAGCAGTGAAGCTTGGACAGCCTACTACGAGCAGTACTTC	CASSEAWTAYYEQYF
12	-	TRBJ2-1	TRBV13	-	TGTGCCAGCAGTAGGGGTCTGCATGAGCAGTTCTTC	CASSRGLHEQFF
16	-	TRBJ1-2	TRBV5-6	-	TGTGCCAGCAGCTTGATAGTGAGCAGGGTCCTTATCGGCTACACCTTC	CASSLIVSRVLIGYTF
15	TRBD1	TRBJ1-2	TRBV19	few	TGTGCCAGTAGGAAGCCGGGACAGGAGGGCTATGGCTACACCTTC	CASRKPGQEGYGYTF
14	TRBD1	TRBJ1-1	TRBV4-3	-	TGCGCCAGCAGCCGGTCCAGGGGGCTGGATGAAGCTTTCTTT	CASSRSRGLDEAFF
18	TRBD2	TRBJ2-1	TRBV30	-	TGTGCCTGGAGTCCATTTGGGGGGGATTTCGGTTCCTACAATGAGCAGTTCTTC	CAWSPFGGDFGSYNEQFF
12	TRBD1	TRBJ1-4	TRBV7-9	-	TGTGCCAGCAGCGGGGGGGACAGGAGGGCCTCTTTT	CASSGGDRRASF
17	TRBD2	TRBJ2-7	TRBV3-1/TRBV3-2	-	TGTGCCAGCAGCCCCCAGATAGGGAGCGGGGCGCTGTACGAGCAGTACTTC	CASSPQIGSGALYEQYF
14	-	TRBJ1-1	TRBV25-1	-	TGTGCCAGCAGTGGGTTGACAGGTAACACTGAAGCTTTCTTT	CASSGLTGNTEAFF
14	TRBD1	TRBJ1-2	TRBV7-2	-	TGTGCCAGCAGTCGACAGGGGATCAACTATGGCTACACCTTC	CASSRQGINYGYTF
15	TRBD1	TRBJ1-2	TRBV7-8	-	TGTGCCAGCAGCTTTGGACAGGGGGGGAACTATGGCTACACCTTC	CASSFGQGGNYGYTF
20	TRBD1	TRBJ2-6	TRBV5-1	-	TGCGCCAGCAGCTCAACCCCCGTTGGGACAGGGGGAAATGGGGCCAACGTCCTGACTTTC	CASSSTPVGTGGNGANVLTF
15	TRBD1	TRBJ1-1	TRBV7-3	-	TGTGCCAGCAGCTTATCGCCGGGACAGGCCCCGGGAGCTTTCTTT	CASSLSPGQAPGAFF
14	-	TRBJ1-5	TRBV19	-	TGTGCCAAGTGGAAGGGGTATAGCAATCAGCCCCAGCATTTT	CAKWKGYSNQPQHF
15	TRBD2	TRBJ2-3	TRBV10-3	-	TGTACCATCAGTTCAAGGACTAGCAACACAGATACGCAGTATTTT	CTISSRTSNTDTQYF
16	-	TRBJ1-5	TRBV7-2	few	TGTGCCAGCAGCTTAGCGGCAGGGGACGCTGGTAGGGCCCAGCATTTT	CASSLAAGDAGRAQHF
15	TRBD2	TRBJ2-7	TRBV19	few	TGTGCCAGTAGTCCCGGGAGGGTTGGGTCCTACGAGCAGTACTTC	CASSPGRVGSYEQYF
19	-	TRBJ2-5	TRBV18	-	TGTGCCAGCTCATCTGGGGGCCGTTCGGGCAGCCAATACCAAGAGACCCAGTACTTC	CASSSGGRSGSQYQETQYF
13	-	TRBJ1-2	TRBV12-3/TRBV12-4	-	TGTGCCAGCAGCCTCGGGGGGAACTATGGCTACACCTTC	CASSLGGNYGYTF
15	TRBD2	TRBJ2-5	TRBV5-1	-	TGCGCCAGCAACAAGCGGGGGCCGTACCAAGAGACCCAGTACTTC	CASNKRGPYQETQYF
13	-	TRBJ1-1	TRBV27	once	TGTGCCAGCAGTTCTGGAGCGAACACTGAAGCTTTCTTT	CASSSGANTEAFF
16	-	TRBJ1-6	TRBV7-9	few	TGTGCCAGCAGCTTTGGGGCGGGGGTCGATAATTCACCCCTCCACTTT	CASSFGAGVDNSPLHF
15	TRBD1	TRBJ2-3	TRBV5-8	-	TGTGCCAGCAGCTTCCGACAGGGCGGCACAGATACGCAGTATTTT	CASSFRQGGTDTQYF
19	TRBD2	TRBJ2-7	TRBV6-2/TRBV6-3	-	TGTGCCAGCAGTACCGGGACTAGCGGGAGGCTTTACAGCTCCTACGAGCAGTACTTC	CASSTGTSGRLYSSYEQYF
15	-	TRBJ2-3	TRBV7-9	-	TGTGCCAGCAGCCCCGGGGATAAGAACACAGATACGCAGTATTTT	CASSPGDKNTDTQYF
14	-	TRBJ1-1	TRBV30	-	TGTGCCTTTGAACGGAGCCTAATGAACACTGAAGCTTTCTTT	CAFERSLMNTEAFF
14	-	TRBJ1-1	TRBV5-1	-	TGCGCCAGCAGCCCGACACCCGACAACTCTGAAGCTTTCTTT	CASSPTPDNSEAFF
13	-	TRBJ1-2	TRBV11-1	-	TGTGCCAGCAGCTTAGGAGATAACTATGGCTACACCTTC	CASSLGDNYGYTF
15	-	TRBJ1-5	TRBV19	-	TGTGCCAGTAGTATAGTTCCAGGGGTCAATCAGCCCCAGCATTTT	CASSIVPGVNQPQHF
11	-	TRBJ1-1	TRBV10-3	-	TGTGCCATCAGTTCTATCGGGGAAGCTTTCTTT	CAISSIGEAFF
15	-	TRBJ1-2	TRBV30	-	TGTGCCTGGAGTCTGGACAGAGACTCTAACTATGGCTACACCTTC	CAWSLDRDSNYGYTF
13	-	TRBJ2-1	TRBV2	-	TGTGCCAGCAGATCCAGACAGTACAATGAGCAGTTCTTC	CASRSRQYNEQFF
11	-	TRBJ2-7	TRBV4-2	-	TGTGCCAGCTCCGGGTCCTACGAGCAGTACTTC	CASSGSYEQYF
15	-	TRBJ1-5	TRBV7-8	-	TGTGCCAGCAGTTTGACTCCCAATAGCAATCAGCCCCAGCATTTT	CASSLTPNSNQPQHF
14	TRBD1	TRBJ1-2	TRBV7-9	-	TGTGCCAGCAGCTCCCGGACAGGGGACTATGGCTACACCTTC	CASSSRTGDYGYTF
14	-	TRBJ2-2	TRBV30	many	TGTGCCTGGAAGCGGCTCGCGAACACCGGGGAGCTGTTTTTT	CAWKRLANTGELFF
12	-	TRBJ1-5	TRBV19	-	TGTGCCAGTAACTTGGGCAATCAGCCCCAGCATTTT	CASNLGNQPQHF